One and the same sample provided the 10 T cell receptor beta chains below, sequenced in a study of T cell repertoires in cytomegalovirus infection. TCRdb re-analysed the reads in MiXCR, keeping a single row per CDR3 protein. The sample gives 510,000 or so distinct CDR3 sequences, about 30% of which show up once; around 13% is in the top ten. Sample: PBMCs. Source of these receptors: a human donor in good health (CMV status not recorded). Some clones in this sample may be carry-over from other donors' samples.

This clonotype was counted only a few times. The chain joins TRBV28 to TRBJ1-1; no reliable D call. The CDR3 extends over 14 amino acids. V shed 2 bases and J shed 3 bases, with 10 bases lying between them. Germline V lookup: CDR1 MDHEN, CDR2 SYDVKM. The CDR3 reads CASSLRAPHTEAFF. CDR3 nucleotide sequence: TGTGCCAGCAGTTTACGAGCCCCACACACTGAAGCTTTCTTT.

There are many counts of this clonotype. J is TRBJ2-1 and V is TRBV11-3; D possibly corresponds to TRBD2 (7 bases). This CDR3 is built from 14 residues. V lost 4 bases and J 2 bases, leaving 9 bases between the germline ends. CDR1 and CDR2 from the germline V gene are SGHNT and YENEEA. CDR3 in DNA: TGTGCCAGCAGCTCGGGGGGCCCCTACAATGAGCAGTTCTTC. Translating it yields CASSSGGPYNEQFF.

This clonotype was picked up many times. The chain has TRBV7-2 and TRBJ2-3, with no clear D. The CDR3 is 12 amino acids. Deletions cut 5 bases from V and 7 bases from J, with 10 bases between. CDR1 is SGHTA, CDR2 FQGNSA, per germline. The CDR3 is CASSPSWNTQYF. The CDR3 bases are TGTGCCAGCAGCCCTTCGTGGAATACGCAGTATTTT.

The chain links TRBV11-2 to TRBJ2-1; D is possibly TRBD2 (5 bases). The ends were cut back, 4 bases at V and 4 bases at J, with 20 bases in the middle. The length of the CDR3 is 17 residues. Germline assignment: CDR1 SGHAT and CDR2 FQNNGV. In nucleotides, the CDR3 is TGTGCCAGCAGCTCCTTAGCCAGGCGGGTACTGTACAATGAGCAGTTCTTC. Its translation: CASSSLARRVLYNEQFF.

The V and J genes are TRBV6-2 or TRBV6-3 and TRBJ2-3; the D gene is possibly TRBD1 (6 bases). The CDR3 sequence is 15 residues long. Germline V CDR1 and CDR2: MNHEY, SVGEGT. The ends were cut back, 4 bases at V and 0 bases at J, with 11 bases in the middle. The CDR3 DNA reads TGTGCCAGCAGTTCAGGACAGTTAAGCACAGATACGCAGTATTTT. Protein sequence: CASSSGQLSTDTQYF.

This clonotype has only a few counts. The chain employs TRBV9 and TRBJ2-3; the match to TRBD2 covers 11 bases. With V trimmed by 3 bases and J by 10 bases, 7 bases remained unmatched. The V gene's germline CDR1 is SGDLS and CDR2 YYNGEE. The CDR3 is made up of 14 amino acids. DNA of the CDR3: TGTGCCAGCAGCGGTAGCGGGAGGGCCCTCGCGCAGTATTTT. Its translation: CASSGSGRALAQYF.

V is TRBV20-1 and J is TRBJ2-1, with D unresolved. From germline, CDR1 is DFQATT and CDR2 SNEGSKA (reference sequence). The CDR3 has 12 residues. V was cut by 6 bases and J by 6 bases, with 12 bases left in between. The CDR3 DNA sequence: TGCAGTGCCCGGCGGAGTCTCAATGAGCAGTTCTTC. Protein: CSARRSLNEQFF.

This clonotype was seen more than once but under ten times. V gene TRBV29-1 combines with J gene TRBJ2-5, with 7 bases fitting TRBD2. V lost 6 bases to trimming and J lost 5 bases; unmatched junction nucleotides: 12. The CDR3 has 14 residues. Germline V gives CDR1 SQVTM, CDR2 ANQGSEA. This CDR3 reads CSVLGGEGVETQYF. Here the CDR3 DNA reads TGCAGCGTCTTGGGAGGGGAAGGAGTTGAGACCCAGTACTTC.

About this clonotype: The final CDR3 position lacks the conserved phenylalanine or tryptophan, pointing to a likely read error. The chain is built from TRBV11-2 and TRBJ1-1; the D is unclear. V lost 6 bases, J lost 3 bases, and 20 bases lay in between. Germline V gene sequence: CDR1 SGHAT, CDR2 FQNNGV. The CDR3 sequence is 16 residues long. The CDR3 DNA is TGTGCCAGCAGAGAGACGGGGAACCGGCGGGACACTGAAGCTTTCCTT. This encodes CASRETGNRRDTEAFL.

A single count supports this clonotype. The chain joins TRBV7-2 to TRBJ1-6; D gene uncertain. CDR3 length: 13 residues. CDR1 and CDR2 from the germline V gene are SGHTA and FQGNSA. The ends were cut back, 5 bases at V and 9 bases at J, with 11 bases in the middle. DNA of the CDR3: TGTGCCAGCAGCGATCAACTCGGTTCACCCCTCCACTTT. Amino acids: CASSDQLGSPLHF.